This T cell receptor beta chain was sequenced for a study of cytomegalovirus exposure and HLA in healthy donors. The PCR employed 60 Vbeta primers together with 13 Jbeta primers. The data were produced by immunoSEQ multiplex PCR, yet TCRdb's version contains in-frame clones alone and is incomplete. In the table there are roughly 100,000 clones, roughly four fifths of which are singletons. CDR1 is SGHRS, CDR2 YFSETQ, per germline. The CDR3 is made up of 15 amino acids. Losses at the gene ends were 4 bases for V and 9 bases for J; bases not matched to a gene: 7. Sequenced input: PBMCs. The V and J genes are TRBV5-1 and TRBJ2-1; 13 bases fit TRBD2. This TCR was sampled from a male donor in good health and CMV-seropositive. This chain's CDR3 is CASSHGTSGNAEQFF. For the CDR3, the DNA is TGCGCCAGCAGCCACGGGACTAGCGGGAATGCTGAGCAGTTCTTC.